This T cell receptor (beta chain) was sequenced for a study of shared clonotypes between healthy human individuals. Study at large: Those who served as donors were a couple of women and a few men between the ages of 18 and 49. Study findings and constraints: The study sampled only blood, and tissue repertoires likely differ. A handful of donors held about 5% of naive CD4 clonotypes in common.

Only in-frame clones appear in the TCRdb table, and some are missing; sequencing was by immunoSEQ multiplex PCR. Of 300,000 to 400,000 clones in the sample, around 79% were seen once. Comments on this clone: Antigen: not known.

Specimen: memory CD4+ T cells sorted from blood. Subset defined: CD45RA-negative fraction. The clonotype comes from a man aged 30 to 45 in good health.

CDR3 coding DNA: TGTGCCAGCAGTTTACGGGGCGAGCAGTACTTC. Translated: CASSLRGEQYF. The chain carries TRBV28 and TRBJ2-7; D might be TRBD2 (5 bases). Deletions cut 2 bases from V and 6 bases from J, with 5 bases between. Germline CDR1 reads MDHEN; CDR2 reads SYDVKM. The CDR3 consists of 11 residues. The full variable domain, completed using reference TRBV28 and TRBJ2-7, is DVKVTQSSRYLVKRTGEKVFLECVQDMDHENMFWYRQDPGLGLRLIYFSYDVKMKEKGDIPEGYSVSREKKERFSLILESASTNQTSMYLCASSLRGEQYFGPGTRLTVT.